These T cell receptor beta chains were read from a single sample in a study of beta chain features in type 1 diabetes. Profiling relied on immunoSEQ multiplex PCR, and the TCRdb table lists in-frame clones only, not all of them. This table holds roughly 260,000 clones, roughly 22% found once. Sequencing used naive CD4+ T cells from blood. The receptors were sampled from a woman aged 40 to 50 with type 1 diabetes. Both conserved end residues are part of each CDR3. Each record gives: J gene, clone size, V gene, D gene, CDR3 DNA, CDR3 protein. D genes are given only for firm matches. The size entry is marked missing in some rows and otherwise reads once, few, many or a size class.

TRBJ1-1	few	TRBV28	NA	TGTGCCAGCACCTACGGGGTTACTGAAGCTTTCTTT	CASTYGVTEAFF
TRBJ2-3	few	TRBV27	TRBD2	TGTGCCGTCGGGGGGAGCGGCACAGATACGCAGTATTTT	CAVGGSGTDTQYF
TRBJ2-1	NA	TRBV5-4	TRBD2	TGTGCCAGCAGCCCGGGGGGAGGCTACAATGAGCAGTTCTTC	CASSPGGGYNEQFF
TRBJ1-2	NA	TRBV18	TRBD1	TGTGCCAGCTCACCACCAGGTGGGACAGGGGGGCCGTATGGCTACACCTTC	CASSPPGGTGGPYGYTF
TRBJ2-3	NA	TRBV9	NA	TGTGCCAGCAGCGTAGGTCGTGATACGCAGTATTTT	CASSVGRDTQYF
TRBJ1-5	once	TRBV7-6	NA	TGTGCCAGCAGCGCCTCAGGGGATGGGATTCAGCCCCAGCATTTT	CASSASGDGIQPQHF
TRBJ2-2	few	TRBV4-1	TRBD1	TGCGCCAGCAGCCAAGTCGACAGGGGGACCGGGGAGCTGTTTTTT	CASSQVDRGTGELFF
TRBJ2-2	few	TRBV18	NA	TGTGCCAGCTCACCATACTCCACCGGGGAGCTGTTTTTT	CASSPYSTGELFF
TRBJ2-6	NA	TRBV5-1	NA	TGCGCCAGCAGCTTGGTAGTCGCCTTGTCTGGGGCCAACGTCCTGACTTTC	CASSLVVALSGANVLTF
TRBJ2-7	NA	TRBV28	TRBD2	TGTGCCAGCCAAAGCGGGGCCTACGAGCAGTACTTC	CASQSGAYEQYF
TRBJ1-1	NA	TRBV14	NA	TGTGCCAGCAGCCAGCACCAGGACACTGAAGCTTTCTTT	CASSQHQDTEAFF
TRBJ2-5	NA	TRBV7-3	NA	TGTGCCAGCAGCTTGGGGCAGATCCAAGAGACCCAGTACTTC	CASSLGQIQETQYF
TRBJ2-3	NA	TRBV6-4	TRBD1	TGTGCCAGCAGTGACGGACAGGGGGCATCAGATACGCAGTATTTT	CASSDGQGASDTQYF
TRBJ2-1	few	TRBV9	TRBD2	TGTGCCAGCACCGGACTAGCGGGAGCCTATGAGCAGTTCTTC	CASTGLAGAYEQFF
TRBJ2-2	few	TRBV5-1	NA	TGCGCCAGCAGACCTAACCCCAACACCGGGGAGCTGTTTTTT	CASRPNPNTGELFF
TRBJ2-7	NA	TRBV28	TRBD1	TGTGCCAGCAGTCCTCCGGGACAGGGCTCCTACGAGCAGTACTTC	CASSPPGQGSYEQYF
TRBJ2-2	NA	TRBV19	NA	TGTGCCAGTACTCCACCGGTGACAGGAAGGACCGGGGAGCTGTTTTTT	CASTPPVTGRTGELFF
TRBJ2-3	NA	TRBV4-2	NA	TGTGCCAGCAGCCAAGTCGGGTCTTACCGGGGAACGCAGTATTTT	CASSQVGSYRGTQYF
TRBJ1-6	NA	TRBV30	TRBD1	TGTGCCTGGAGGGGGGACAGGGGTAATAATTCACCCCTCCACTTT	CAWRGDRGNNSPLHF
TRBJ1-1	few	TRBV5-1	NA	TGCGCCAGCAGCTCCCAGGGGAACACTGAAGCTTTCTTT	CASSSQGNTEAFF
TRBJ1-2	few	TRBV6-6	NA	TGTGCCAGCAGTTCCCTACGGGGTGGCTATGGCTACACCTTC	CASSSLRGGYGYTF
TRBJ2-5	few	TRBV27	TRBD1	TGTGCCAGCAGTTCGGGACAGGCGGAAGAGACCCAGTACTTC	CASSSGQAEETQYF
TRBJ2-1	few	TRBV7-2	TRBD2	TGTGCCAGCAGCTCGACTAGCGCAAGGGGATCTGAGCAGTTCTTC	CASSSTSARGSEQFF
TRBJ2-1	NA	TRBV18	NA	TGTGCCAGCTCCCAAACAGGTGATGAGCAGTTCTTC	CASSQTGDEQFF
TRBJ1-2	few	TRBV7-2	NA	TGTGCCAGCAGCCTTACGACAGCCGTTGAGGTATATGGCTACACCTTC	CASSLTTAVEVYGYTF
TRBJ2-1	few	TRBV30	TRBD2	TGTGCCTGGAGAGACAGACTAGCGGGAGTAAGTGGGGGCAATGAGCAGTTCTTC	CAWRDRLAGVSGGNEQFF
TRBJ2-3	NA	TRBV5-4	TRBD2	TGTGCCAGCAGCTTACGGAGCGGGAGGGGCACAGATACGCAGTATTTT	CASSLRSGRGTDTQYF
TRBJ2-7	NA	TRBV30	TRBD2	TGTGCCTGCCGACCGAGCGGGAGCTCCTACGAGCAGTACTTC	CACRPSGSSYEQYF